The 4 T cell receptor beta chains below all came from one sample that was sequenced in a study of shared clonotypes between healthy human individuals. Generated by immunoSEQ multiplex PCR, the TCRdb table keeps only in-frame clones and is missing some. The data show about 1.1 million clones, with about 80% seen just once and 0.6% to 0.75% held by the top ten. Sequencing was performed on memory CD4+ T cells from PBMCs. The subset: CD45RA-negative fraction. These receptors were collected from a man aged 18 to 35 in good health. Some clones in this sample may be carry-over from other donors' samples.

J is TRBJ2-7 and V is TRBV11-2; D perhaps matches TRBD2 (6 bases). Germline V gene sequence: CDR1 SGHAT, CDR2 FQNNGV. The CDR3 has 15 residues. Trimming removed 5 bases from V and 3 bases from J, with 17 bases in between. The CDR3 sequence is CASSTAGTEGYEQYF. As DNA, the CDR3 is TGTGCCAGCAGCACCGCCGGGACGGAGGGCTACGAGCAGTACTTC.

This clone was observed a handful of times. The V call is TRBV29-1, the J call TRBJ2-3; D gene unclear. Germline loops: CDR1 SQVTM, CDR2 ANQGSEA. CDR3 length equals 12 residues. The CDR3 region is CNKVRRPHTQYF. As DNA, the CDR3 is TGCAACAAGGTAAGACGGCCACATACGCAGTATTTT.

This clone has a handful of counts. The CDR3 protein is CASSSETPVSPIGYEQYF. CDR3 in DNA: TGTGCCAGCAGCTCCGAAACCCCGGTCAGCCCAATTGGTTACGAGCAGTACTTC. V and J are TRBV7-2 and TRBJ2-7; D not resolved. The V end was cut by 4 bases, the J end by 4 bases, with 26 bases between. The germline V gene encodes CDR1 SGHTA and CDR2 FQGNSA. This CDR3 has 18 residues.

This clone was counted at least ten times. V is TRBV30 and J is TRBJ1-1; TRBD1 is a possible D gene (5 bases). CDR3 length: 11 amino acids. Germline CDR1 is GTSNPN and CDR2 is SVGIG (reference sequence). The V gene lost 5 bases and the J gene lost 10 bases, with 14 bases spanning the gap. The CDR3: CAWVQDLAAFF. CDR3 coding DNA: TGTGCCTGGGTACAGGACCTCGCAGCTTTCTTT.